This T cell receptor (beta chain) was identified in a study of T cell repertoires in cytomegalovirus infection. Overall study context: Public signatures in TCR beta pointed to CMV infection and matching HLA type. Study-wide points: Based on cumulative public TCR beta family frequency, carriers of CMV plus the relevant HLA were identified.

Regarding this clonotype: Its antigen remains unidentified.

V shed 1 base and J shed 0 bases, with 9 bases lying between them. The germline CDR1 and CDR2 sequences are SNHLY and FYNNEI. The CDR3 has 16 residues. TCRdb analysed the reads with MiXCR anew, one entry per CDR3 protein. The data show some 600,000 distinct CDR3 sequences, with roughly a quarter seen just once and approximately 8% held by the top ten. The genes are TRBV2 and TRBJ2-2; TRBD1 might be the D (6 bases). Material for sequencing was CD8+ T cells from PBMCs. The receptor's source is a human donor in good health (CMV status not recorded). Some clones in this sample may be carry-over from other donors' samples. CDR3 region: CASSEVEGANTGELFF. In DNA, the CDR3 is TGTGCCAGCAGTGAAGTCGAGGGGGCGAACACCGGGGAGCTGTTTTTT.